Given below is one T cell receptor beta chain in context. V shed 3 bases and J shed 0 bases, with 11 bases lying between them. The CDR3 sequence is 15 residues long. Germline CDR1 reads MNHEY; CDR2 reads SMNVEV (reference sequence). Per the original methods: Estimated nucleated cell counts came from reference gene primer amplification. Repertoires were generated with immunoSEQ multiplex PCR, while TCRdb's copy carries only in-frame clones and drops some. Clone size and V and J calls were adopted from that table, with D and trimming inferred from the DNA. Counted here are approximately 200,000 clones, 80% to 90% occurring once; the ten biggest clones make up around 1.5%. These data are taken from a study of blood T cell repertoires in COVID-19. Overall study context: T cells, B-cell-depleted T cells, or PBMCs supplied cDNA or gDNA.

The clonotype was recovered from a man aged 18-30 years with active or convalescent COVID-19. Input material: peripheral blood. V is TRBV27 and J is TRBJ1-2, with TRBD1 as a possible D gene (5 bases). CDR3 region: CASSFIGGANYGYTF. CDR3 nucleotides: TGTGCCAGCAGTTTTATCGGGGGAGCTAACTATGGCTACACCTTC.